This TCR beta chain is from a study of T cells in Graves' hyperthyroidism and ophthalmopathy. This clonotype was seen at least ten times. Uncontrolled infection, other autoimmune disease, pregnancy or lactation barred patients from enrollment. PBMCs stemmed from approximately 9.1 ml fresh peripheral blood. The TCR beta CDR3 regions underwent amplification using RNA transcripts as the source. TCR CDR3 underwent first-round RT-PCR with the HTBI primer set. TCRdb fed the multiplex PCR reads into MiXCR, producing one record per CDR3 protein. The table lists around 340,000 distinct CDR3 sequences, roughly 15% of them singletons. The CDR3 covers 15 residues. Per the germline V gene, CDR1 is MDHEN and CDR2 is SYDVKM. V lost 4 bases, J lost 1 base, and 14 bases lay in between.

Input material: blood. V and J are TRBV28 and TRBJ2-7; D perhaps matches TRBD1 (5 bases). The TCR originated in a woman between 25 and 40 years old with Graves' hyperthyroidism that later progressed to Graves' ophthalmopathy. The CDR3 region is CASSSPGLASYEQYF. DNA for the CDR3: TGTGCCAGCAGTTCTCCAGGGCTCGCTTCCTACGAGCAGTACTTC.